This entry lists 14 T cell receptor beta chains sequenced from one sample in a study of blood T cell repertoires in COVID-19. Sequenced by immunoSEQ multiplex PCR; TCRdb stores in-frame clones only, minus some. This sample has nearly 200,000 clones; roughly nine tenths occur once, and the top ten carry 0.7% to 0.85%. Sequencing input: peripheral blood. These receptors were taken from a woman aged 65 to 85 with acute or convalescent COVID-19.

This chain uses TRBV3-1 (or the pseudogene TRBV3-2) with TRBJ1-2; D possibly corresponds to TRBD1 (6 bases). This CDR3 has 15 amino acids. V was pared by 4 bases and J by 5 bases, with 17 bases between. CDR1 is LGHDT, CDR2 YNNKEL, per germline (reference sequence). CDR3 DNA: TGTGCCAGCAGCCCCACGGTTGGAAGGGGGTATGGCTACACCTTC. This gives the protein CASSPTVGRGYGYTF.

V usage is TRBV7-2 and J usage is TRBJ1-1, with 9 bases aligning to TRBD1. The V and J ends lost 5 bases and 1 base, in that order; junction bases with no gene match: 5. In germline, CDR1 is SGHTA, CDR2 FQGNSA. This CDR3 spans 15 amino acids. CDR3 residues: CASSTGTGPNTEAFF. In DNA form, the CDR3 reads TGTGCCAGCAGCACCGGGACAGGGCCGAACACTGAAGCTTTCTTT.

This chain connects TRBV7-2 to TRBJ2-3; D is unresolved. V was cut by 4 bases and J by 5 bases, with 16 bases left in between. The CDR3 spans 15 residues. CDR1 and CDR2 from the germline V gene are SGHTA and FQGNSA. In DNA form, the CDR3 reads TGTGCCAGCAGCTCTTTAGCTTTGGCCCAAGATACGCAGTATTTT. Translating gives CASSSLALAQDTQYF.

The gene calls are TRBV11-3 and TRBJ1-1; unclear D gene. CDR1 SGHNT and CDR2 YENEEA come from the germline V gene. CDR3 size: 14 residues. V was clipped by 1 base and J by 4 bases, with 10 bases between them. DNA of the CDR3: TGTGCCAGCAGCTTAGTTGGGCTTTCCACTGAAGCTTTCTTT. Its protein is CASSLVGLSTEAFF. The whole variable domain, remainder taken from reference TRBV11-3 and TRBJ1-1, is EAGVVQSPRYKIIEKKQPVAFWCNPISGHNTLYWYLQNLGQGPELLIRYENEEAVDDSQLPKDRFSAERLKGVDSTLKIQPAELGDSAVYLCASSLVGLSTEAFFGQGTRLTVV.

This clone was counted a few times. The chain recombines TRBV7-8 with TRBJ2-7; D perhaps matches TRBD1 (6 bases). Germline V gene data show CDR1 as SGHVS and CDR2 as FQNEAQ. Trimming left V 4 bases short and J 5 bases short, with 24 bases between. This CDR3 comprises 17 residues. CDR3 sequence reads: CASSWGLTLTGFDEQYF. DNA for the CDR3: TGTGCCAGCAGCTGGGGGCTGACATTAACAGGCTTCGACGAGCAGTACTTC.

The chain employs TRBV27 and TRBJ2-7, with D possibly being TRBD2 (6 bases). Germline V gene sequence: CDR1 MNHEY, CDR2 SMNVEV (reference sequence). V lost 3 bases and J 0 bases, leaving 12 bases between the germline ends. This CDR3 comprises 15 residues. CDR3 sequence (DNA): TGTGCCAGCAGTTTCCTAGCGAAGAGCTCCTACGAGCAGTACTTC. This encodes CASSFLAKSSYEQYF.

The chain carries TRBV15 and TRBJ2-7, with D unresolved. This CDR3 is 15 amino acids long. V dropped 3 bases and J dropped 0 bases, with 12 bases sitting between them. Germline V CDR1 and CDR2: LNHNV, YYDKDF (reference sequence). CDR3 nucleotide sequence: TGTGCCACCAGCAGCGAGGTACTAAACTCCTACGAGCAGTACTTC. Its translation: CATSSEVLNSYEQYF.

This clone was counted between two and nine times. The chain joins TRBV5-8 to TRBJ1-1, with 7 bases matching TRBD1. From germline, CDR1 is SGHTS and CDR2 YDEGEE. The CDR3 is 14 residues long. V trimming: 4 bases; J trimming: 1 base; junction bases outside the gene matches: 4. The DNA for the CDR3 is TGTGCCAGCAGCGTGGGACAGCCGAACACTGAAGCTTTCTTT. It is translated as CASSVGQPNTEAFF.

J is TRBJ2-7 and V is TRBV29-1, with a weak D call TRBD2 (6 bases). The CDR3 sequence is 13 residues long. Trimming took 8 bases from V and 6 from J, leaving 20 bases between them. Germline V gene sequence: CDR1 SQVTM, CDR2 ANQGSEA. The chain's CDR3 is CSFALRDFGEQYF. Written as DNA, the CDR3 is TGCAGCTTTGCTCTCCGGGACTTTGGCGAGCAGTACTTC.

This clone is a singleton in its sample. The V call is TRBV6-5, the J call TRBJ1-3; D is unresolved. Germline values: CDR1 MNHEY, CDR2 SVGAGI. Trimming pared 8 bases from V and 0 bases from J, leaving 8 bases between. The CDR3 has 13 residues. The CDR3 nucleotides are TGTGCCAGCCGGGTGAGCTCTGGAAACACCATATATTTT. Protein sequence: CASRVSSGNTIYF.

This chain joins TRBV28 and TRBJ1-5, with no clear D. The CDR3 runs 14 residues. Trimming took off 3 bases at V and 2 bases at J, with 8 bases between the two ends. Looked up from germline, CDR1 is MDHEN and CDR2 is SYDVKM. For the CDR3, the DNA is TGTGCCAGCAGTTTGCTTAGTGGCAATCAGCCCCAGCATTTT. It yields the protein CASSLLSGNQPQHF.

The chain couples TRBV7-9 to TRBJ1-2; 10 bases align to TRBD1. V lost 1 base and J lost 3; bases outside the gene matches: 8. Germline-derived CDR1 and CDR2 are SEHNR and FQNEAQ (reference sequence). The CDR3 is 17 residues long. The CDR3 loop is CASSLDARQGAHYGYTF. The CDR3 DNA is TGTGCCAGCAGCTTAGACGCAAGACAGGGGGCACACTATGGCTACACCTTC.

The gene calls are TRBV5-1 and TRBJ1-6, with D possibly TRBD1 on 5 matching bases. Germline V gene sequence: CDR1 SGHRS, CDR2 YFSETQ. The V gene lost 0 bases and the J gene lost 9 bases, with 16 bases spanning the gap. The CDR3 runs to 16 residues. The CDR3 sequence: CASSLAGGSFASPLHF. CDR3 DNA sequence: TGCGCCAGCAGCTTGGCCGGGGGGTCCTTCGCTTCACCCCTCCACTTT.

This chain uses TRBV11-2 with TRBJ1-2; the D is unclear. Germline lookup yields CDR1 SGHAT and CDR2 FQNNGV. Trimming took off 4 bases at V and 8 bases at J, with 20 bases between the two ends. The CDR3 spans 15 residues. The CDR3 reads CASSSPLNPDQGYTF. The CDR3 nucleotides read TGTGCCAGCAGCTCACCGCTGAACCCAGATCAAGGCTACACCTTC. Variable domain in full (rest from reference TRBV11-2 and TRBJ1-2): EAGVAQSPRYKIIEKRQSVAFWCNPISGHATLYWYQQILGQGPKLLIQFQNNGVVDDSQLPKDRFSAERLKGVDSTLKIQPAKLEDSAVYLCASSSPLNPDQGYTFGSGTRLTVV.